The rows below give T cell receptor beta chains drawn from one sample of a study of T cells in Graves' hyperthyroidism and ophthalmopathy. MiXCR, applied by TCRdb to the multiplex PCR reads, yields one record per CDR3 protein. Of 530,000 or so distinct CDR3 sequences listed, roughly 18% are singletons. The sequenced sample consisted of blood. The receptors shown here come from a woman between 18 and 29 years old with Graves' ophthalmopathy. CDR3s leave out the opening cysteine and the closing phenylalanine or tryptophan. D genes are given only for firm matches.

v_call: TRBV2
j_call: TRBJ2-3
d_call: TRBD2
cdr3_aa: ASSRDYSNTDTQY

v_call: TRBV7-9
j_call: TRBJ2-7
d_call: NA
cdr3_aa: ASSSPVNYEQY

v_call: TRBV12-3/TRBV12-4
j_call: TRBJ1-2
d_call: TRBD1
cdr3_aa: ASSPALRQGPNYGYT

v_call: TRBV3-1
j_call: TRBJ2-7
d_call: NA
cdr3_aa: ASSQEGTRSTEQY

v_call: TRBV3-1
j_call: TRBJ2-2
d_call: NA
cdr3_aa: ASSPGTPGGELF

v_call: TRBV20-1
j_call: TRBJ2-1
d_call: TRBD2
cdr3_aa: SAVKRTSGGIYNEQF

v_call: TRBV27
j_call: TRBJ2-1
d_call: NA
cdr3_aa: ASSLELGAVYNEQF

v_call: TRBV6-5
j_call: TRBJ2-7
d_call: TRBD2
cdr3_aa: ASSYSGGSNYEQY

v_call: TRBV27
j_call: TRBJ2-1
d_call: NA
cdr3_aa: ASSLGWGGEQF

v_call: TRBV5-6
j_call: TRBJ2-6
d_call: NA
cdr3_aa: ASSLRGNGANVLT

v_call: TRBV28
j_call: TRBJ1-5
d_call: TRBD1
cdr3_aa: ASCKDRGGWDQPQH

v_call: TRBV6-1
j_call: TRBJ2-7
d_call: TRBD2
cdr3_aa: ASSTIAGGPVEQY

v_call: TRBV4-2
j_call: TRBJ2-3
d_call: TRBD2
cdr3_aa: ASSQEPGTSGNTDTQY

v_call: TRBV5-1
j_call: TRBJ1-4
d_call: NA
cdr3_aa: ASSLGVANEKLF

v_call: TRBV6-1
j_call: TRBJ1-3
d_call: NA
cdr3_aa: ASSLERVYSGNTIY

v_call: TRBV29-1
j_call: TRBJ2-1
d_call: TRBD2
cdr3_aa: SGVGLAGRNEQF

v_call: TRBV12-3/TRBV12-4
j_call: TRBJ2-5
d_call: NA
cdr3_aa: ASSLNRETQY

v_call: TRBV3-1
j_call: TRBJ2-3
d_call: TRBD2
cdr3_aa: ASSQEVTSGVFTDTQY

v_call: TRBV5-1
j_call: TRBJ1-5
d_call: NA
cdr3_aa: ASRGSPDSNQPQH

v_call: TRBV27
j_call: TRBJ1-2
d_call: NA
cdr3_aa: ASGPDIADFKT

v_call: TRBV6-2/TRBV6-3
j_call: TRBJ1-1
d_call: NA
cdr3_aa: ASSYSGAVNTEAF

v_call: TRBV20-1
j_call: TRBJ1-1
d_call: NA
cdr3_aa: SARDLGFRMNTEAF

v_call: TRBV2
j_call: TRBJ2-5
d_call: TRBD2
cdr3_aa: ASSVGGGETQY

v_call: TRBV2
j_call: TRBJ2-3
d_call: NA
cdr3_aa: ARGSEREEPPDTQY

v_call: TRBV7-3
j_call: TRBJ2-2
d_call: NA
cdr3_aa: ASSLNRAGTGELF

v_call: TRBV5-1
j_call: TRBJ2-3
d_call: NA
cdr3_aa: ASSLGAGGATDTQY

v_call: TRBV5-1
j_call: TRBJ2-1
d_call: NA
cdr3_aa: ASTADGRLYNEQF

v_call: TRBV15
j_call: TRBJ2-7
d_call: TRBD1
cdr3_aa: ATSTQGAWSYEQY

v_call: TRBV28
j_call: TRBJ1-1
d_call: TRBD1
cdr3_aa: ASIPGTGGNTEAF

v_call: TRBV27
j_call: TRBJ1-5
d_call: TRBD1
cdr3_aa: ASSLSGGLINSNQPQH

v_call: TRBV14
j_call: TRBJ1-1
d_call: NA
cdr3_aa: ASSHRDWRSEAF

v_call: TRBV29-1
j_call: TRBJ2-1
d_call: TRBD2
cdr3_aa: SVESGGGLYNEQF

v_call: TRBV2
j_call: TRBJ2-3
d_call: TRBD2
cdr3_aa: ASRGGSPTDTQY

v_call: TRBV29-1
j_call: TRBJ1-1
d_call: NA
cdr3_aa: SEMYTEAF

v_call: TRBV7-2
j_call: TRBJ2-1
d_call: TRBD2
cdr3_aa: ASSKREVPYNEQF

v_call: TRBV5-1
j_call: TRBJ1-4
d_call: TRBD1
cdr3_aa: ASSSSGTGDEKLF

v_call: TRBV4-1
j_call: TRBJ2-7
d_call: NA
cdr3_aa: ASSRAGVGEQY

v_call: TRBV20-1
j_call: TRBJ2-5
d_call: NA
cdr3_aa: SAPKPQGWETQY

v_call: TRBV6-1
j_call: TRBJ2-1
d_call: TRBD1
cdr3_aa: ASSKPPQGAKDEQF

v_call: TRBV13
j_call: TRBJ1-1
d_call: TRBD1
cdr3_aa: ASSSGTGGWNTEAF

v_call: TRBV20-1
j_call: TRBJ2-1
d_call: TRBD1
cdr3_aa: SARDGKQGIPYEQF

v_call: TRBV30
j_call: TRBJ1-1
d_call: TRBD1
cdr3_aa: ACGQEGTEAF

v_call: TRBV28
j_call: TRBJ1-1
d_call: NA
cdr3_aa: ASSLRTGTTEAF

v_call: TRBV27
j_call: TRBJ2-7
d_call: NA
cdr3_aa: ASSLTENYEQY

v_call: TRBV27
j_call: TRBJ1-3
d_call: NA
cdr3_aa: ASSLLGPGVANTIY

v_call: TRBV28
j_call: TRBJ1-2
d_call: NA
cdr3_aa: ASSLGWGSRGYT

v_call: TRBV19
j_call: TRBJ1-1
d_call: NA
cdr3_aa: ASSTEGHGEAF

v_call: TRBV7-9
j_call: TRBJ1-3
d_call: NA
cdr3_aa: ASSLAGRSSGNTIY

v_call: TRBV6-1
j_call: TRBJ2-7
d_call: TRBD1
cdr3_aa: ASKVGTGISYEQY

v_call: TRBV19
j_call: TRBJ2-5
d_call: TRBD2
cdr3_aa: ASSIPGGSETQY

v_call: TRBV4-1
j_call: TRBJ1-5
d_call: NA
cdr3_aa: ASSQDIGGPQH

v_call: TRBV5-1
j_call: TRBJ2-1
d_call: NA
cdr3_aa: ASSLGVGEQF

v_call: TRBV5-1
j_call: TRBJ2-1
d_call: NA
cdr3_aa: ASSLGLVIDEQF

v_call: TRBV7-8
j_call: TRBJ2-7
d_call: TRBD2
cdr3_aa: ASSPLLAGDSYEQY